The TCR beta chain under discussion was sequenced for a study of OX40 agonist ivuxolimab in advanced cancers. Study as a whole: Patients with prior anti-PD-1, anti-PD-L1 or anti-CTLA-4 therapy were eligible; about 41% had some.

Study observations and caveats: Circulating CD4+ and CD8+ T cells showed clonal expansion by week 6 at 0.1 to 3.0 mg/kg. There were also nonresponders showing low normalized T-cell clonal expansion.

The assay was immunoSEQ multiplex PCR, and TCRdb's table has in-frame clones only and misses some. The sample has about 24,000 clones, 80% to 85% seen once. Concerning this clone: Its specificity is not known.

Blood draws occurred at baseline, cycle 4 day 1, and cycle 7 day 1. The TCR comes from an adult with an advanced solid tumor such as melanoma, head and neck, liver or kidney cancer. Sequences were derived from CD4+ or CD8+ T cells sorted from blood, sampled in a trial of the OX40 agonist ivuxolimab.

The CDR3 nucleotides are TGTGCCAGCAGTTTCGGGGAATCCTACAATGAGCAGTTCTTC. Its translation is CASSFGESYNEQFF. This chain joins TRBV5-6 and TRBJ2-1, with TRBD2 as a possible D gene (5 bases). This CDR3 comprises 14 residues. CDR1 SGHDT and CDR2 YYEEEE come from the germline V gene. Trimming removed 5 bases from V and 1 base from J, with 10 bases in between.